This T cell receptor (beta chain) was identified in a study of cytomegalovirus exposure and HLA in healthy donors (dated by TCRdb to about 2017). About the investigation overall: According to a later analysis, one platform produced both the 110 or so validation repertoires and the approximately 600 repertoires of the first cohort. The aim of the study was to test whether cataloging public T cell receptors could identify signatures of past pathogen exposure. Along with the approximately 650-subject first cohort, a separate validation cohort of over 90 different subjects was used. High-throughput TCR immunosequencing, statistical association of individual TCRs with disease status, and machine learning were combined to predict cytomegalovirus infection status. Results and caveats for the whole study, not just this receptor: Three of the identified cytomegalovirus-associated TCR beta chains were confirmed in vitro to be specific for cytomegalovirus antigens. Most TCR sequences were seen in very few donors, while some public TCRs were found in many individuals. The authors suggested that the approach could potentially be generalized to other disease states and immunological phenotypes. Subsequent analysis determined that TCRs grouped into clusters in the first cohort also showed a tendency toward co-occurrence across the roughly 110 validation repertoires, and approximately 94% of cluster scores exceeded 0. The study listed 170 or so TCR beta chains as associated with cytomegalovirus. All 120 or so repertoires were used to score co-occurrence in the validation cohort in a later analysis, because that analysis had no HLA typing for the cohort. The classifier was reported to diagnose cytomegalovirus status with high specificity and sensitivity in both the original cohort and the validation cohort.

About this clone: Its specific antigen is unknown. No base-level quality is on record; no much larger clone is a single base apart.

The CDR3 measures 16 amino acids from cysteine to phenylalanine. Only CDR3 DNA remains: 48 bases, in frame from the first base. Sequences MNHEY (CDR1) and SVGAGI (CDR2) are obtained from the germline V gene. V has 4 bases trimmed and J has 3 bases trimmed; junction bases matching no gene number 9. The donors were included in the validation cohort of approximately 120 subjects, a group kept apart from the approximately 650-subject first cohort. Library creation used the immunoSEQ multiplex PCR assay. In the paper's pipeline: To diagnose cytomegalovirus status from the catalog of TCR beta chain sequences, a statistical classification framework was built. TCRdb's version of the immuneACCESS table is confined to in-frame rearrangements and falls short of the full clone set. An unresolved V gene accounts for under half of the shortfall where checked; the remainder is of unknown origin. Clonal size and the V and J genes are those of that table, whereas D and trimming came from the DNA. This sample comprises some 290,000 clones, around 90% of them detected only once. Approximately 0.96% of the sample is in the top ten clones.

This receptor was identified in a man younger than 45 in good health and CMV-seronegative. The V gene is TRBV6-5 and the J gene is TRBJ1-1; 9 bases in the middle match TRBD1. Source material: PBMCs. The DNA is TGTGCCAGCAGTTCCGGGACAGGGAGGAGGTACACTGAAGCTTTCTTT. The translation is CASSSGTGRRYTEAFF.